The 26 T cell receptor beta chains below were found in one sample sequenced in a study of OX40 agonist ivuxolimab in advanced cancers. Generated by immunoSEQ multiplex PCR, the TCRdb table keeps only in-frame clones and is missing some. The table has some 64,000 clones, roughly nine tenths seen once. The source material was CD4+ or CD8+ T cells sorted from blood, sampled in a trial of the OX40 agonist ivuxolimab. These receptors all stem from an adult with an advanced solid tumor such as melanoma, head and neck, liver or kidney cancer.

The rearrangement joins TRBV6-5 to TRBJ1-2; D is undetermined. The CDR3 is made up of 12 amino acids. The germline gives CDR1 MNHEY, CDR2 SVGAGI. Trimming took 7 bases from V and 2 from J, leaving 8 bases between them. The CDR3 DNA reads TGTGCCAGCAACCGCAAAAACTATGGCTACACCTTC. Encoded protein: CASNRKNYGYTF.

This clone was recorded a few times. This chain joins TRBV7-9 and TRBJ1-6, with 8 bases that match TRBD1. From germline, CDR1 is SEHNR and CDR2 FQNEAQ (reference sequence). The CDR3 sequence is 15 residues long. The trim removed 7 bases at V and 10 bases at J, leaving 12 bases unmatched. The CDR3 loop reads CASMTGDIAWSPLHF. The CDR3 coding sequence is TGTGCCAGCATGACAGGGGACATAGCGTGGTCACCCCTCCACTTT.

In this sample, this clone turned up a few times. The J gene is TRBJ2-1, the V gene TRBV11-3; tentatively, D is TRBD2 (7 bases). Per the germline V gene, CDR1 is SGHNT and CDR2 is YENEEA. V was pared by 4 bases and J by 2 bases, with 15 bases between. The CDR3 sequence is 16 residues long. CDR3: CASSSWGGATYNEQFF. CDR3 coding DNA: TGTGCCAGCAGCTCATGGGGGGGGGCTACCTACAATGAGCAGTTCTTC.

This chain links TRBV7-6 with TRBJ2-2; 10 positions agree with TRBD1. Germline loops: CDR1 SGHVS, CDR2 FNYEAQ. The CDR3 has 18 residues. Trimming at V came to 2 bases and at J to 1 base, leaving 7 bases not matched to a gene. CDR3 in amino acids: CASSLKVGQGVNTGELFF. The CDR3 coding sequence is TGTGCCAGCAGCTTAAAGGTTGGACAGGGGGTGAACACCGGGGAGCTGTTTTTT.

V usage is TRBV27 and J usage is TRBJ1-4, with TRBD1 matching 7 bases. The CDR3 sequence is 13 residues long. Germline V lookup: CDR1 MNHEY, CDR2 SMNVEV (reference sequence). Trimming removed 6 bases from V and 8 bases from J; junction bases left unmatched: 6. The CDR3: CASRSDRDEKLFF. The CDR3 DNA reads TGTGCCAGCAGGAGTGACAGGGACGAAAAACTGTTTTTT.

This clone was recorded a few times. The chain couples TRBV27 to TRBJ1-5; 9 bases align to TRBD1. V shed 6 bases and J 6 bases; nucleotides not matched to a gene: 9. CDR3 length: 15 amino acids. Germline loops: CDR1 MNHEY, CDR2 SMNVEV (reference sequence). The CDR3 bases are TGTGCCAGCAGGCCGACAGGGGGGGTGCTTCAGCCCCAGCATTTT. Its protein product is CASRPTGGVLQPQHF.

This chain joins TRBV18 and TRBJ1-2; D uncertain. The CDR3 consists of 15 residues. CDR1 and CDR2 (germline): KGHSH, LQKENI. With 2 bases removed from V and 4 bases from J, the gap between germline ends came to 14 bases. CDR3: CASSPINRMGYGYTF. In nucleotides, the CDR3 is TGTGCCAGCTCACCAATTAATCGGATGGGCTATGGCTACACCTTC.

Here the CDR3 reads CASSTITWGQETQYF. CDR3 DNA sequence: TGTGCCAGCTCGACGATAACGTGGGGCCAAGAGACCCAGTACTTC. The rearrangement links TRBV18 to TRBJ2-5; no clear D gene. This CDR3 is 15 amino acids long. From germline, CDR1 is KGHSH and CDR2 LQKENI. V gave up 6 bases and J gave up 1 base, with 15 bases separating them.

Only one count was recorded for this clone. The V and J genes are TRBV5-1 and TRBJ2-5; 9 nucleotides agree with TRBD1. Germline trimming cut 5 bases from V and 5 bases from J; bases unmatched to any gene: 19. CDR1 is SGHRS and CDR2 is YFSETQ in the germline V gene. The CDR3 is 18 residues long. CDR3 sequence reads: CASSWGGQGPGRGETQYF. The CDR3 DNA reads TGCGCCAGCAGTTGGGGGGGACAGGGTCCGGGAAGAGGCGAGACCCAGTACTTC.

This clone was seen once. J is TRBJ1-1 and V is TRBV2, with TRBD1 matching 7 bases. Germline CDR1 and CDR2: SNHLY and FYNNEI. The V gene end was trimmed by 7 bases and the J gene end by 0 bases; junction bases not matched to a gene: 8. The CDR3 spans 15 residues. In DNA, the CDR3 is TGTGCCAGCACCAGACCGGGACAGTTGAACACTGAAGCTTTCTTT. Amino acid sequence: CASTRPGQLNTEAFF.

The gene calls are TRBV7-9 and TRBJ2-1; D may be TRBD1 or TRBD2 (5 bases each). The germline V gene encodes CDR1 SEHNR and CDR2 FQNEAQ (reference sequence). There are 15 residues in the CDR3. V lost 1 base and J 2 bases, leaving 9 bases between the germline ends. CDR3 in amino acids: CASSLDGGTYNEQFF. Written as DNA, the CDR3 is TGTGCCAGCAGCTTAGATGGGGGAACCTACAATGAGCAGTTCTTC. Drawing the rest from reference TRBV7-9 and TRBJ2-1, the complete variable domain is DTGVSQNPRHKITKRGQNVTFRCDPISEHNRLYWYRQTLGQGPEFLTYFQNEAQLEKSRLLSDRFSAERPKGSFSTLEIQRTEQGDSAMYLCASSLDGGTYNEQFFGPGTRLTVL.

The CDR3 protein is CASSIQDSSNEQYF. For the CDR3, the DNA is TGTGCCAGCAGCATCCAGGACAGTAGCAACGAGCAGTACTTC. The rearrangement uses TRBV7-3 and TRBJ2-7, with D maybe TRBD1 (6 bases). CDR1 SGHTA and CDR2 FQGTGA come from the germline V gene. This CDR3 comprises 14 residues. Trimming stripped 5 bases from V and 5 bases from J, with 16 bases between.

The chain recombines TRBV30 with TRBJ2-2, with 12 bases matching TRBD2. The germline gives CDR1 GTSNPN, CDR2 SVGIG (reference sequence). This CDR3 comprises 13 residues. Losses at the gene ends were 7 bases for V and 6 bases for J; bases not matched to a gene: 3. CDR3 in DNA: TGTGCCTCTAGCGGGGGGGCCGCCGGGGAGCTGTTTTTT. This translates into CASSGGAAGELFF.

The CDR3 nucleotides read TGTGCCAGCAGCCGTATGACCTACGAGCAGTACTTC. This encodes CASSRMTYEQYF. V gene TRBV6-6 combines with J gene TRBJ2-7; D ambiguous. V was clipped by 6 bases and J by 2 bases, with 8 bases between them. The CDR3 consists of 12 residues. Germline CDR1 MNHNY, CDR2 SVGAGI (reference sequence).

Of note for this clone: At one end, the junction sequence differs from germline, possibly due to a read error. The chain is built from TRBV11-3 and TRBJ1-2, with D possibly TRBD1 on 6 matching bases. The germline V gene has CDR1 SGHNT and CDR2 YENEEA. This CDR3 is 16 amino acids long. In DNA form, the CDR3 reads TGTGCCGGCAGCCTCGACAGGACGAACCCCAACTATGGCTACACCTTC. This translates into CAGSLDRTNPNYGYTF.

J is TRBJ1-3 and V is TRBV18, with 8 bases identical to TRBD1. J was trimmed by 0 bases and V by 3 bases; bases with no gene match: 1. The CDR3 runs to 15 residues. The germline V gene encodes CDR1 KGHSH and CDR2 LQKENI. CDR3 nucleotide sequence: TGTGCCAGCTCACCCGGGACAGGCTCTGGAAACACCATATATTTT. Protein sequence: CASSPGTGSGNTIYF.

The CDR3 protein is CASSSVGDQPQHF. The CDR3 DNA reads TGTGCCAGCAGCTCTGTCGGGGATCAGCCCCAGCATTTT. The V gene is TRBV7-9, the J gene TRBJ1-5; the D is unclear. From germline, CDR1 is SEHNR and CDR2 FQNEAQ (reference sequence). This CDR3 is built from 13 residues. Trimming left V 4 bases short and J 5 bases short, with 9 bases between.

The V and J genes are TRBV27 and TRBJ2-2; 10 bases map to TRBD1. V lost 3 bases to trimming and J lost 5 bases; unmatched junction nucleotides: 15. The CDR3 has 19 amino acids. The germline CDR1 and CDR2 sequences are MNHEY and SMNVEV (reference sequence). The CDR3 loop reads CASSFRRPGTGALTGELFF. In DNA, the CDR3 is TGTGCCAGCAGTTTTAGGAGGCCCGGGACAGGGGCCCTAACCGGGGAGCTGTTTTTT.

The genes are TRBV7-9 and TRBJ1-1; a possible D gene is TRBD1 (5 bases). Looked up from germline, CDR1 is SEHNR and CDR2 is FQNEAQ (reference sequence). CDR3 length: 14 amino acids. The ends were cut back, 4 bases at V and 5 bases at J, with 14 bases in the middle. The CDR3 protein is CASSSTGLGTEAFF. DNA of the CDR3: TGTGCCAGCAGCTCGACGGGGCTCGGGACTGAAGCTTTCTTT.

V gene TRBV27 combines with J gene TRBJ2-7, with D perhaps TRBD2 (5 bases). V was clipped by 5 bases and J by 4 bases, with 15 bases between them. This CDR3 is built from 14 residues. CDR1 is MNHEY and CDR2 is SMNVEV in the germline V gene (reference sequence). For the CDR3, the DNA is TGTGCCAGCAGTCCCCGGGGTTTTTCATACGAGCAGTACTTC. Translation: CASSPRGFSYEQYF.

The chain has TRBV29-1 and TRBJ2-1, with 8 bases fitting TRBD1. CDR1 SQVTM and CDR2 ANQGSEA come from the germline V gene. The ends lost 3 bases at V and 2 bases at J; junction bases unmatched: 3. The CDR3 extends over 14 amino acids. This CDR3 reads CSVDSGQAYNEQFF. The CDR3 DNA follows: TGCAGCGTTGACTCGGGACAGGCCTACAATGAGCAGTTCTTC.

The rearrangement uses TRBV11-3 and TRBJ2-2; D not certain. The V gene's germline CDR1 is SGHNT and CDR2 YENEEA. Trimming removed 4 bases from V and 2 bases from J, with 8 bases in between. The CDR3 is made up of 14 amino acids. This CDR3 reads CASSSTYNTGELFF. CDR3 nucleotide sequence: TGTGCCAGCAGCTCCACTTACAACACCGGGGAGCTGTTTTTT.

The chain recombines TRBV6-6 with TRBJ2-5; no definite D call. V was pared by 3 bases and J by 4 bases, with 9 bases between. CDR1 and CDR2 (germline): MNHNY, SVGAGI (reference sequence). There are 13 residues in the CDR3. The CDR3 bases are TGTGCCAGCAGTTATAACTGGGGAGAGACCCAGTACTTC. This sequence encodes CASSYNWGETQYF.

The V and J genes are TRBV6-6 and TRBJ1-3; the match to TRBD1 covers 9 bases. The CDR3 contains 14 residues. With 4 bases clipped from V and 4 bases from J, the junction kept 2 bases outside the gene matches. In germline, CDR1 is MNHNY, CDR2 SVGAGI (reference sequence). The CDR3 DNA is TGTGCCAGCAGTTCCGGACAGGGGGGAAACACCATATATTTT. Its translation is CASSSGQGGNTIYF.

This chain links TRBV19 with TRBJ1-5; D call uncertain. Germline CDR1 reads LNHDA; CDR2 reads SQIVND (reference sequence). V was pared by 1 base and J by 7 bases, with 11 bases between. This CDR3 comprises 14 residues. The CDR3: CASSIVNSGQPQHF. The CDR3 bases are TGTGCCAGTAGTATAGTCAACAGCGGCCAGCCCCAGCATTTT.

The J gene is TRBJ1-1, the V gene TRBV18; the D gene is possibly TRBD1 (5 bases). Germline V gives CDR1 KGHSH, CDR2 LQKENI. The CDR3 spans 17 residues. Between the trimmed V and J ends, which lost 5 bases and 0 bases, there was a span of 19 bases. As DNA, the CDR3 is TGTGCCAGCTCAAATCTGGGCTCCCGGGGGGTGAACACTGAAGCTTTCTTT. It is translated as CASSNLGSRGVNTEAFF.